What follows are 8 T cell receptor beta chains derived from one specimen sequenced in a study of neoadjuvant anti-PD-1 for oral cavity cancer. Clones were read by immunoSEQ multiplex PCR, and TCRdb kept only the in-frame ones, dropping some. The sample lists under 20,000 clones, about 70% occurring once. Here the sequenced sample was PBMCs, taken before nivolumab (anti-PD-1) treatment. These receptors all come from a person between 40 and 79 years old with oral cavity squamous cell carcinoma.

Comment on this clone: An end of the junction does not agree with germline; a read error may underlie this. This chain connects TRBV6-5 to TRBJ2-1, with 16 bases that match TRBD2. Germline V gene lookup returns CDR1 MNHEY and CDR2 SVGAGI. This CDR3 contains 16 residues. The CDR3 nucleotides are TGTGCCAGCAGTAACTCGGGACTAGCGGGGGGGGATGAGCAGTTCTTC. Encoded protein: CASSNSGLAGGDEQFF.

The CDR3 coding sequence is TGTGCCATCAGTGATGTAACTAGCGGCCAAGAGACCCAGTACTTC. This gives the protein CAISDVTSGQETQYF. This chain links TRBV10-3 with TRBJ2-5, with TRBD2 identical over 8 bases. Per germline, CDR1 ENHRY and CDR2 SYGVKD. Trimming took 3 bases from V and 1 from J; bases not matched to a gene: 4. The CDR3 is 15 residues long.

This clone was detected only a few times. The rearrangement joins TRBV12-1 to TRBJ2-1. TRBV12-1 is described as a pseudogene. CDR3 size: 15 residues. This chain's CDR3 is CASSHIGQSYNEQFF. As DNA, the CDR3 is TGTGCCAGCAGTCATATAGGGCAATCCTACAATGAGCAGTTCTTC.

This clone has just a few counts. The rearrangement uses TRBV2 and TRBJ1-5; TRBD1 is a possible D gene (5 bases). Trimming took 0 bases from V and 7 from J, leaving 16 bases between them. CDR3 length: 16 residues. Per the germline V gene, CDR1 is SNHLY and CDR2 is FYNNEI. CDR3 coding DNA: TGTGCCAGCAGTGAAGCCGGGCAGGGCTATGGACAGCCCCAGCATTTT. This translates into CASSEAGQGYGQPQHF. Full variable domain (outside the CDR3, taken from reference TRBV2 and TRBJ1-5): EPEVTQTPSHQVTQMGQEVILRCVPISNHLYFYWYRQILGQKVEFLVSFYNNEISEKSEIFDDQFSVERPDGSNFTLKIRSTKLEDSAMYFCASSEAGQGYGQPQHFGDGTRLSIL.

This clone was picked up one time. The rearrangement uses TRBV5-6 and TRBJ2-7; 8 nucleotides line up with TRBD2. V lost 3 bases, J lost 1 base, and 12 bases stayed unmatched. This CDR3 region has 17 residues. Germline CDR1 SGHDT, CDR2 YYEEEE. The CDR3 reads CASSSVGGVLTSYEQYF. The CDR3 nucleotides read TGTGCCAGCAGCTCCGTCGGGGGGGTCCTTACTTCCTACGAGCAGTACTTC.

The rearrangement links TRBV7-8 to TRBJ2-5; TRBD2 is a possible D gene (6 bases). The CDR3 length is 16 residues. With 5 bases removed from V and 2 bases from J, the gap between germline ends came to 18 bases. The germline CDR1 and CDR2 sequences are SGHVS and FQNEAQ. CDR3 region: CASSLDSPGGQETQYF. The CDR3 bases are TGTGCCAGCAGCCTTGACAGCCCCGGGGGACAAGAGACCCAGTACTTC.

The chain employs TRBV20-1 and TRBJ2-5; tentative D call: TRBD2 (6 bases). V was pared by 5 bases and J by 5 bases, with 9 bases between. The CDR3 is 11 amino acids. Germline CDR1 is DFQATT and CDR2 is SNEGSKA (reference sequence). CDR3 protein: CSARTMETQYF. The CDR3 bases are TGCAGTGCTCGGACTATGGAGACCCAGTACTTC.

CDR3 loop: CASSEQWIPGDMNTEAFF. The CDR3 DNA is TGCGCCAGCAGTGAGCAATGGATTCCGGGTGATATGAACACTGAAGCTTTCTTT. This chain links TRBV10-1 with TRBJ1-1; D is uncertain. The ends were cut back, 2 bases at V and 0 bases at J, with 19 bases in the middle. The CDR3 length is 18 residues. Germline V lookup: CDR1 WNHNN, CDR2 SYGVQD (reference sequence).